One and the same sample provided the 32 T cell receptor beta chains below, sequenced in a study of early T cells in non-severe SARS-CoV-2 infection. MiXCR was run by TCRdb on the 5' RACE reads, yielding one entry per CDR3 protein. This sample has 55,000 to 85,000 distinct CDR3 sequences; about 12% occur once, and the top ten carry about 4.2%. Input material: whole blood. The receptors stem from an adult who was a healthcare worker with PCR-confirmed SARS-CoV-2 infection or an uninfected control (not recorded which).

There are a few counts of this clonotype. The rearrangement links TRBV19 to TRBJ1-5; no clear D gene. Looked up from germline, CDR1 is LNHDA and CDR2 is SQIVND (reference sequence). Deletions cut 1 base from V and 7 bases from J, with 5 bases between. This CDR3 is built from 12 residues. CDR3 DNA: TGTGCCAGTAGTATAGGTCGACAGCCCCAGCATTTT. Its protein is CASSIGRQPQHF.

This clonotype was counted between two and nine times. The genes are TRBV6-6 and TRBJ2-3; 8 positions match TRBD2. V shed 5 bases, J shed 6 bases, and the junction held 7 bases outside the gene matches. The CDR3 is made up of 14 amino acids. The germline gives CDR1 MNHNY, CDR2 SVGAGI (reference sequence). DNA for the CDR3: TGTGCCAGCAGTAGGGGGACTAGTTCCGATACGCAGTATTTT. Its protein is CASSRGTSSDTQYF.

In its sample, this clonotype was seen many times. V gene TRBV6-1 combines with J gene TRBJ2-6; a possible D gene is TRBD2 (5 bases). V lost 10 bases and J 3 bases, leaving 16 bases between the germline ends. The CDR3 covers 15 residues. Germline lookup yields CDR1 MNHNS and CDR2 SASEGT. Written as DNA, the CDR3 is TGTGCCACGAAGGTTCGACTACTTGGGGCCAACGTCCTGACTTTC. It codes for CATKVRLLGANVLTF.

J is TRBJ2-2 and V is TRBV6-6; 8 nucleotides line up with TRBD2. The CDR3 covers 13 residues. After removal of 11 bases from V and 2 bases from J, the junction contained 4 bases not matched to a gene. Germline CDR1 and CDR2: MNHNY and SVGAGI (reference sequence). CDR3 sequence reads: CAGGGRNTGELFF. CDR3 bases: TGTGCCGGCGGGGGGCGAAACACCGGGGAGCTGTTTTTT.

This clonotype was detected ten times or more. The chain recombines TRBV20-1 with TRBJ2-3; D may be TRBD2 (5 bases). The CDR3 is 14 amino acids. CDR1 is DFQATT and CDR2 is SNEGSKA in the germline V gene (reference sequence). The V end lost 0 bases, the J end lost 1 base, and 8 bases lay between the germline ends. CDR3 bases: TGCAGTGCTAGAGACAACGGGGGCACAGATACGCAGTATTTT. Its translation: CSARDNGGTDTQYF.

This clonotype has ten or more counts. This chain joins TRBV4-1 and TRBJ2-7; 9 bases align to TRBD1. The CDR3 is 15 amino acids. V lost 3 bases and J lost 3; bases outside the gene matches: 6. Germline CDR1 reads MGHRA; CDR2 reads YSYEKL. The CDR3 DNA is TGCGCCAGCAGCCAGGCCGGGACAGGGTACTACGAGCAGTACTTC. This codes for CASSQAGTGYYEQYF.

The gene calls are TRBV3-1 and TRBJ1-6, with D hard to call. Germline V CDR1 and CDR2: LGHDT, YNNKEL (reference sequence). The CDR3 is made up of 14 amino acids. V was trimmed by 4 bases and J by 6 bases, leaving 10 bases between them. The CDR3 sequence is CASSPAPVNSPLHF. CDR3 DNA sequence: TGTGCCAGCAGCCCGGCCCCCGTTAATTCACCCCTCCACTTT.

This chain connects TRBV5-1 to TRBJ2-4; tentative D call: TRBD2 (6 bases). V lost 7 bases, J lost 6 bases, and 20 bases lay in between. The CDR3 is 15 residues long. The V gene's germline CDR1 is SGHRS and CDR2 YFSETQ. CDR3 nucleotide sequence: TGCGCCAGCCGCCGGGACTCCGCCCGGTTAAACATTCAGTACTTC. This sequence encodes CASRRDSARLNIQYF.

This clonotype was found a few times. V gene TRBV7-2 combines with J gene TRBJ2-3, with D tentatively TRBD2 (5 bases). Germline V CDR1 and CDR2: SGHTA, FQGNSA. V gave up 4 bases and J gave up 1 base, with 12 bases separating them. This CDR3 has 15 residues. The CDR3 region has the DNA TGTGCCAGCAGCTCTACGCGGGCAGGCACAGATACGCAGTATTTT. Protein product: CASSSTRAGTDTQYF.

This clonotype was observed a handful of times. This chain links TRBV25-1 with TRBJ2-3; tentative D call: TRBD1 (6 bases). Trimming took 2 bases from V and 4 from J, leaving 10 bases between them. Per the germline V gene, CDR1 is MGHDK and CDR2 is SYGVNS. CDR3 size: 14 residues. The CDR3, as DNA: TGTGCCAGCAGTGAAACAGGGAAAGCAGATACGCAGTATTTT. Translated: CASSETGKADTQYF.

As regards this clonotype: This may stem from a read error, because a much larger clone lies one nucleotide away. The chain couples TRBV4-1 to TRBJ1-6; 7 bases line up with TRBD1. CDR1 and CDR2 (germline): MGHRA, YSYEKL. CDR3 length: 13 amino acids. This CDR3 reads CVSSHILTGEVHF. The CDR3 DNA reads TGCGTCAGCAGCCACATCTTAACAGGGGAGGTCCACTTT.

This clonotype has at least ten counts. The V call is TRBV20-1, the J call TRBJ2-3; D may be TRBD1 (5 bases). Germline V gene lookup returns CDR1 DFQATT and CDR2 SNEGSKA (reference sequence). This CDR3 region has 14 residues. V was pared by 6 bases and J by 0 bases, with 13 bases between. The CDR3 sequence: CSARSRVSTDTQYF. The CDR3 DNA follows: TGCAGTGCCCGGAGCAGGGTGAGCACAGATACGCAGTATTTT.

CDR3 protein: CASSSAGTSNEQYF. The CDR3 DNA follows: TGTGCCAGCAGCTCAGCCGGGACTAGCAACGAGCAGTACTTC. The gene calls are TRBV7-9 and TRBJ2-7; TRBD2 matches at 9 bases. J was trimmed by 5 bases and V by 4 bases; bases with no gene match: 6. CDR3 length equals 14 residues. Germline CDR1 SEHNR, CDR2 FQNEAQ (reference sequence).

This clonotype occurred a few times. The V gene is TRBV7-9, the J gene TRBJ2-1; 9 bases line up with TRBD2. The germline CDR1 and CDR2 sequences are SEHNR and FQNEAQ (reference sequence). The CDR3 has 14 amino acids. V dropped 5 bases and J dropped 5; count of bases not matched to a gene: 4. CDR3 sequence (DNA): TGTGCCAGCAGCCCTGCTAGCGGGGACAATGAGCAGTTCTTC. It is translated as CASSPASGDNEQFF.

Ten or more counts support this clonotype. CDR3 sequence: CASRADRDYTDTQYF. The CDR3, as DNA: TGTGCCAGTAGAGCGGACAGGGACTACACAGATACGCAGTATTTT. This chain joins TRBV19 and TRBJ2-3, with TRBD1 as a possible D gene (8 bases). The germline V gene has CDR1 LNHDA and CDR2 SQIVND (reference sequence). The CDR3 is 15 amino acids. V lost 6 bases to trimming and J lost 2 bases, with 15 bases between them.

This clonotype was recorded many times. The V call is TRBV12-5, the J call TRBJ2-7; 8 nucleotides line up with TRBD1. Trimming removed 6 bases from V and 1 base from J; junction bases left unmatched: 8. Germline V CDR1 and CDR2: LGHNT, FRNRAP. The length of the CDR3 is 15 residues. CDR3 sequence (DNA): TGTGCTAGTGGAGAAATACAGGGGGGTTCCTACGAGCAGTACTTC. This encodes CASGEIQGGSYEQYF.

In its sample, this clonotype was seen many times. The chain carries TRBV30 and TRBJ1-5; unclear D gene. Germline CDR1 is GTSNPN and CDR2 is SVGIG (reference sequence). The length of the CDR3 is 13 residues. The V and J ends lost 2 bases and 8 bases respectively, with 13 bases between them. The CDR3 bases are TGTGCCTGGAGTATGGGGAATACGAAGCCCCAGCATTTT. As protein: CAWSMGNTKPQHF.

In regard to this clonotype: A much more abundant neighbour one base away suggests this may be a read error. The V gene is TRBV24-1, the J gene TRBJ2-7, with D tentatively TRBD2 (6 bases). Germline V gene data show CDR1 as KGHDR and CDR2 as SFDVKD. This CDR3 has 13 amino acids. Trimming stripped 6 bases from V and 3 bases from J, with 11 bases between. CDR3 sequence reads: CATSLGLYYEQYF. The DNA for the CDR3 is TGTGCCACCAGTCTGGGACTGTACTACGAGCAGTACTTC.

This clonotype was detected only a few times. The CDR3 region has the DNA TGTGCCAGTGGTGCGGGATTGAACACTGAAGCTTTCTTT. It encodes CASGAGLNTEAFF. The gene calls are TRBV6-1 and TRBJ1-1; no clear D. Per germline, CDR1 MNHNS and CDR2 SASEGT. CDR3 length: 13 residues. V was cut by 9 bases and J by 0 bases, with 11 bases left in between.

The sample holds a few counts of this clonotype. V usage is TRBV12-3 or TRBV12-4 and J usage is TRBJ1-5; D not resolved. The CDR3 is made up of 16 amino acids. Trimming stripped 5 bases from V and 2 bases from J, with 16 bases between. In nucleotides, the CDR3 is TGTGCCAGCAGTAGCCGGTGGAGGGAGGGCAATCAGCCCCAGCATTTT. This encodes CASSSRWREGNQPQHF.

This clonotype was observed many times. The gene calls are TRBV2 and TRBJ2-5; 11 positions agree with TRBD2. Germline CDR1 reads SNHLY; CDR2 reads FYNNEI. The CDR3 extends over 12 amino acids. V dropped 5 bases and J dropped 7; count of bases not matched to a gene: 0. CDR3 in DNA: TGTGCCAGCAGTCTAGCGGGAGGGACCCAGTACTTC. Its translation is CASSLAGGTQYF.

The chain uses TRBV27 and TRBJ1-2; D is perhaps TRBD1 (5 bases). The CDR3 has 13 residues. The germline gives CDR1 MNHEY, CDR2 SMNVEV (reference sequence). Between the trimmed V and J ends, which lost 4 bases and 5 bases, there was a span of 11 bases. The CDR3, as DNA: TGTGCCAGCAGTTCGGGACCGTCGTATGGCTACACCTTC. This gives the protein CASSSGPSYGYTF.

The V gene is TRBV2, the J gene TRBJ2-3, with D possibly matching TRBD1 (7 bases). V shed 7 bases and J shed 3 bases, with 20 bases lying between them. CDR3 length: 16 amino acids. Per the germline V gene, CDR1 is SNHLY and CDR2 is FYNNEI. The CDR3 is CASMEGRGAHTDTQYF. The DNA of the CDR3 is TGTGCCAGCATGGAGGGCAGGGGGGCCCATACAGATACGCAGTATTTT.

The genes are TRBV9 and TRBJ2-6; D not certain. CDR3 length equals 16 residues. Trimming took off 0 bases at V and 0 bases at J, with 7 bases between the two ends. Germline CDR1 and CDR2: SGDLS and YYNGEE. CDR3 nucleotides: TGTGCCAGCAGCGTAGCACCGGGCTCTGGGGCCAACGTCCTGACTTTC. Protein sequence: CASSVAPGSGANVLTF.

This clonotype was picked up a small number of times. The V and J genes are TRBV12-3 or TRBV12-4 and TRBJ1-4, with D possibly being TRBD1 (5 bases). This CDR3 has 14 amino acids. Trimming took 3 bases from V and 1 from J, leaving 6 bases between them. The CDR3 loop reads CASSLQGTNEKLFF. Here the CDR3 DNA reads TGTGCCAGCAGTTTGCAGGGAACTAATGAAAAACTGTTTTTT.

This clonotype was observed a handful of times. J is TRBJ2-3 and V is TRBV6-4; D may be TRBD1 (6 bases). The ends were cut back, 3 bases at V and 4 bases at J, with 20 bases in the middle. The CDR3 loop spans 17 amino acids. Germline CDR1 MRHNA, CDR2 SNTAGT. The CDR3 here is CASSEEYRASSADTQYF. As DNA, the CDR3 is TGTGCCAGCAGTGAGGAATACAGGGCGAGTAGCGCAGATACGCAGTATTTT.

This clonotype has a count of ten or more. The rearrangement links TRBV5-5 to TRBJ2-4, with D maybe TRBD1 (6 bases). Looked up from germline, CDR1 is SGHKS and CDR2 is YYEKEE (reference sequence). CDR3 size: 12 residues. The germline V and J ends were trimmed by 1 base and 7 bases, with 6 bases remaining between them. The CDR3 here is CASSLQGNIQYF. In nucleotides, the CDR3 is TGTGCCAGCAGCTTGCAGGGGAACATTCAGTACTTC.

This chain connects TRBV11-1 to TRBJ2-1, with TRBD2 matching over 10 bases. V lost 3 bases to trimming and J lost 8 bases; unmatched junction nucleotides: 4. This CDR3 spans 14 amino acids. Germline V gene lookup returns CDR1 SGHAT and CDR2 FQDESV (reference sequence). CDR3 nucleotide sequence: TGTGCCAGCAGCTTCCGACTAGCGGGCTATGAGCAGTTCTTC. Amino acid sequence: CASSFRLAGYEQFF.

The chain has TRBV29-1 and TRBJ2-1; 9 bases align to TRBD2. The CDR3 covers 15 residues. The germline CDR1 and CDR2 sequences are SQVTM and ANQGSEA. Unmatched junction bases numbered 6, after V lost 4 bases and J lost 2 bases. Written as DNA, the CDR3 is TGCAGCGTTGGCCAGGGACTAGCTACCTACAATGAGCAGTTCTTC. Translating it yields CSVGQGLATYNEQFF.

The rearrangement uses TRBV9 and TRBJ1-1, with no clear D. The V gene's germline CDR1 is SGDLS and CDR2 YYNGEE. The V end was cut by 0 bases, the J end by 1 base, with 7 bases between. The CDR3 has 14 residues. The CDR3 spells CASSVDRENTEAFF. The CDR3 nucleotides are TGTGCCAGCAGCGTAGATAGGGAGAACACTGAAGCTTTCTTT.

This clonotype was counted only a few times. The chain couples TRBV2 to TRBJ2-2; D call uncertain. Germline assignment: CDR1 SNHLY and CDR2 FYNNEI. CDR3 size: 14 residues. The V end was cut by 7 bases, the J end by 3 bases, with 12 bases between. CDR3 in DNA: TGTGCCAGCAAAGGGCAGAGCGACACCGGGGAGCTGTTTTTT. This sequence encodes CASKGQSDTGELFF.

This clonotype was seen more than once but under ten times. The chain has TRBV7-8 and TRBJ2-5; D remains unclear. Germline CDR1 and CDR2: SGHVS and FQNEAQ. The V end was cut by 2 bases, the J end by 4 bases, with 8 bases between. The length of the CDR3 is 13 residues. The CDR3 loop reads CASSLPAPETQYF. CDR3 DNA: TGTGCCAGCAGCTTACCAGCCCCAGAGACCCAGTACTTC.